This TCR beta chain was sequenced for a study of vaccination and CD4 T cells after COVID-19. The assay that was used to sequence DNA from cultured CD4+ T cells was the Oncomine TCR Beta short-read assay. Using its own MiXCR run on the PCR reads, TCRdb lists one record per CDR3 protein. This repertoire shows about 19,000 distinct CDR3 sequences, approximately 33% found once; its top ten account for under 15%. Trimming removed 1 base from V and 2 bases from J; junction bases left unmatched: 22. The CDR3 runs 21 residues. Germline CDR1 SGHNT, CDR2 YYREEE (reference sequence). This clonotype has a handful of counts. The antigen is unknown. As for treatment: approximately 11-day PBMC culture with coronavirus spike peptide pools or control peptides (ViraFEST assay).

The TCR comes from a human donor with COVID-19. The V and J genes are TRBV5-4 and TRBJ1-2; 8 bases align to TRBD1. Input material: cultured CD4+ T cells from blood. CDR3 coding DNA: TGTGCCAGCAGCTTGTTCCGGGACAGGAACCTCCAAGGAAAGAAGAACTATGGCTACACCTTC. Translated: CASSLFRDRNLQGKKNYGYTF.